What follows are 30 T cell receptor beta chains derived from one specimen sequenced in a study of blood T cells in healthy people across ages. The authors ran a second PCR of 7 to 11 cycles using a sample-barcoded 5' primer and a J-beta primer mix. Each CDR3 protein is one row after TCRdb ran MiXCR on the 5' RACE reads. The sample gives about 600,000 distinct CDR3 sequences, roughly 48% of which show up once; roughly 25% is in the top ten. Specimen: blood. Receptors originate from a man older than 75 in good health.

There are a few counts of this clonotype. The chain couples TRBV10-3 to TRBJ2-7, with 9 nucleotides matching TRBD1. The CDR3 has 19 residues. The ends lost 6 bases at V and 0 bases at J; junction bases unmatched: 18. The germline CDR1 and CDR2 sequences are ENHRY and SYGVKD. The CDR3 nucleotides read TGTGCCATCAGCGCTAACTTCGGACAGGGGAGGGCTAGCTCCTACGAGCAGTACTTC. It is translated as CAISANFGQGRASSYEQYF.

This chain uses TRBV5-1 with TRBJ2-3; the match to TRBD2 covers 8 bases. This CDR3 spans 15 amino acids. In germline, CDR1 is SGHRS, CDR2 YFSETQ. The V gene end was trimmed by 1 base and the J gene end by 7 bases; junction bases not matched to a gene: 8. CDR3 nucleotide sequence: TGCGCCAGCAGCTTGAGCGGGGGACTACAAAATACGCAGTATTTT. It codes for CASSLSGGLQNTQYF. The full variable domain, its missing parts supplied by reference TRBV5-1 and TRBJ2-3, is KAGVTQTPRYLIKTRGQQVTLSCSPISGHRSVSWYQQTPGQGLQFLFEYFSETQRNKGNFPGRFSGRQFSNSRSEMNVSTLELGDSALYLCASSLSGGLQNTQYFGPGTRLTVL.

This clonotype was seen more than once but under ten times. The chain uses TRBV6-6 and TRBJ1-1; TRBD1 might be the D (5 bases). Germline V gene sequence: CDR1 MNHNY, CDR2 SVGAGI (reference sequence). The CDR3 spans 12 residues. Trimming cost V 6 bases and J 10 bases, with 15 bases left between them. The CDR3 coding sequence is TGTGCCAGCAGCCTCGGGAGGGACGGAGCTTTCTTT. Residues: CASSLGRDGAFF.

V gene TRBV9 combines with J gene TRBJ2-2, with TRBD2 matching over 11 bases. Unmatched junction bases numbered 8, after V lost 0 bases and J lost 4 bases. Germline-derived CDR1 and CDR2 are SGDLS and YYNGEE. This CDR3 has 18 residues. DNA for the CDR3: TGTGCCAGCAGCGTAGCCCCTAGCGGGAGGATAGTCACCGGGGAGCTGTTTTTT. This gives the protein CASSVAPSGRIVTGELFF.

The chain joins TRBV7-3 to TRBJ1-2, with 7 bases identical to TRBD1. The V and J ends lost 4 bases and 5 bases, in that order; junction bases with no gene match: 7. The germline V gene has CDR1 SGHTA and CDR2 FQGTGA. This CDR3 is 14 amino acids long. CDR3 nucleotide sequence: TGTGCCAGCAGCTCGACAGGGAAGGGGTATGGCTACACCTTC. Residues: CASSSTGKGYGYTF. The full variable domain, rest sourced from reference TRBV7-3 and TRBJ1-2, is GAGVSQTPSNKVTEKGKYVELRCDPISGHTALYWYRQSLGQGPEFLIYFQGTGAADDSGLPNDRFFAVRPEGSVSTLKIQRTERGDSAVYLCASSSTGKGYGYTFGSGTRLTVV.

This clonotype was picked up a small number of times. CDR3 loop: CASSPRQGGGTEAFF. The CDR3 nucleotides read TGTGCCAGCAGCCCTAGACAGGGTGGGGGCACTGAAGCTTTCTTT. The chain employs TRBV7-2 and TRBJ1-1; the match to TRBD1 covers 7 bases. CDR3 length: 15 amino acids. The germline gives CDR1 SGHTA, CDR2 FQGNSA. V dropped 5 bases and J dropped 4; count of bases not matched to a gene: 10. Full variable domain (remainder filled in from reference TRBV7-2 and TRBJ1-1): GAGVSQSPSNKVTEKGKDVELRCDPISGHTALYWYRQSLGQGLEFLIYFQGNSAPDKSGLPSDRFSAERTGGSVSTLTIQRTQQEDSAVYLCASSPRQGGGTEAFFGQGTRLTVV.

The genes are TRBV20-1 and TRBJ1-1; tentatively, D is TRBD1 (5 bases). Germline CDR1 and CDR2: DFQATT and SNEGSKA (reference sequence). The CDR3 has 15 residues. Trimming removed 6 bases from V and 0 bases from J, with 17 bases in between. CDR3 sequence reads: CSAPRGGGLNTEAFF. The CDR3 nucleotides are TGCAGTGCCCCGCGGGGTGGGGGATTGAACACTGAAGCTTTCTTT.

Worth noting for this clonotype: Compared with germline, one end of the junction differs, possibly owing to a read error. The chain uses TRBV4-3 and TRBJ2-3, with D perhaps TRBD2 (5 bases). CDR1 and CDR2 from the germline V gene are LGHNA and YSLEER. This CDR3 spans 14 amino acids. The CDR3 loop reads CAISHMTTRGPQYF. CDR3 DNA sequence: TGCGCCATCAGCCATATGACAACTAGAGGTCCGCAGTATTTT.

This clonotype was observed once. Given a much more abundant clone one base away, this may be a read error. The chain uses TRBV7-9 and TRBJ2-7; the match to TRBD1 covers 8 bases. In germline, CDR1 is SEHNR, CDR2 FQNEAQ (reference sequence). The CDR3 totals 12 residues. CDR3 nucleotide sequence: TGTGCCGGCAGCTTCGACAGGGGCGAGCAGTACTTC. Translation gives CAGSFDRGEQYF.

Worth noting for this clonotype: A much bigger clone sits one base away, suggesting this may be a read error. This chain uses TRBV5-1 with TRBJ2-5, with D perhaps given as TRBD1 or TRBD2 (5 bases each). Germline V gene sequence: CDR1 SGHRS, CDR2 YFSETQ. The V end was cut by 5 bases, the J end by 2 bases, with 10 bases between. CDR3 length: 13 residues. This CDR3 is CASRRGTQETQYF. CDR3 coding DNA: TGCGCCAGCAGACGAGGGACGCAAGAGACCCAGTACTTC.

This clonotype was seen only a few times. This rearrangement joins TRBV5-1 to TRBJ2-4, with D tentatively TRBD1 or TRBD2 (5 bases each). The V end was cut by 4 bases, the J end by 9 bases, with 14 bases between. The CDR3 sequence is 13 residues long. Per the germline V gene, CDR1 is SGHRS and CDR2 is YFSETQ. The CDR3 DNA sequence: TGCGCCAGCAGCCCTGGGACCCGCGGCATTCAGTACTTC. This translates into CASSPGTRGIQYF.

This clonotype was picked up a small number of times. This chain connects TRBV2 to TRBJ1-2, with 9 positions matching TRBD1. CDR3 length equals 14 residues. CDR1 and CDR2 from the germline V gene are SNHLY and FYNNEI. J was trimmed by 5 bases and V by 8 bases; bases with no gene match: 9. CDR3 bases: TGTGCCAGCCTGGACAGGGGAGGGGGTTATGGCTACACCTTC. It encodes CASLDRGGGYGYTF.

The chain uses TRBV12-3 or TRBV12-4 and TRBJ1-2, with 10 bases identical to TRBD1. This CDR3 is built from 15 residues. The J segment lost 3 bases and the V segment lost 6 bases, leaving 7 bases of the junction unmatched. CDR3 region: CASSPTGGADYGYTF. CDR3 nucleotide sequence: TGTGCCAGCAGCCCGACAGGGGGCGCCGACTATGGCTACACCTTC.

Comments on this clonotype: The missing conserved phenylalanine or tryptophan at the end of this CDR3 makes a read error likely. The chain carries TRBV5-1 and TRBJ2-7; 8 bases map to TRBD1. Unmatched junction bases numbered 19, after V lost 1 base and J lost 4 bases. This CDR3 is built from 19 residues. Germline CDR1 and CDR2: SGHRS and YFSETQ. The CDR3 sequence is CASSLRPGQEPIVFYEQYY. The CDR3 bases are TGCGCCAGCAGCTTGAGGCCGGGACAGGAGCCTATCGTTTTTTACGAGCAGTACTAC.

The V gene is TRBV5-1, the J gene TRBJ1-1; 8 bases are a match to TRBD1. Germline trimming cut 4 bases from V and 5 bases from J; bases unmatched to any gene: 7. CDR1 and CDR2 from the germline V gene are SGHRS and YFSETQ. The CDR3 spans 14 residues. The CDR3 sequence is CASSQIQGGTEAFF. For the CDR3, the DNA is TGCGCCAGCAGCCAAATACAGGGGGGTACTGAAGCTTTCTTT.

To note about this clonotype: Its ends do not fully match the called genes, so a read error is possible. This chain connects TRBV20-1 to TRBJ1-5, with 8 bases that match TRBD1. This CDR3 spans 12 amino acids. The germline gives CDR1 DFQATT, CDR2 SNEGSKA (reference sequence). The CDR3 DNA reads as TGCAGTGCCGAGACAGGGGATCAGCCCCGGCATTTT. Translated, it gives CSAETGDQPRHF.

The chain uses TRBV12-3 or TRBV12-4 and TRBJ2-1, with D tentatively TRBD2 (6 bases). The CDR3 runs to 15 residues. Trimming took 0 bases from V and 8 from J, leaving 14 bases between them. CDR3 residues: CASSLALTRDYEQFF. CDR3 in DNA: TGTGCCAGCAGTTTAGCGCTGACCAGGGACTATGAGCAGTTCTTC.

This clonotype has more than one count but fewer than ten. V usage is TRBV20-1 and J usage is TRBJ2-1; no definite D call. This CDR3 contains 12 residues. The germline V and J ends were trimmed by 0 bases and 8 bases, with 8 bases remaining between them. Per the germline V gene, CDR1 is DFQATT and CDR2 is SNEGSKA (reference sequence). The CDR3 protein is CSARDFKYEQFF. The CDR3 DNA is TGCAGTGCTAGAGACTTTAAGTATGAGCAGTTCTTC.

The chain recombines TRBV30 with TRBJ2-7, with no clear D. Trimming stripped 0 bases from V and 2 bases from J, with 11 bases between. Germline CDR1 reads GTSNPN; CDR2 reads SVGIG (reference sequence). The CDR3 has 14 amino acids. CDR3 sequence: CAWSVGYVAYEQYF. The CDR3 DNA reads TGTGCCTGGAGTGTTGGTTACGTTGCCTACGAGCAGTACTTC.

The chain employs TRBV13 and TRBJ2-1, with 12 bases matching TRBD2. CDR3 length equals 17 residues. The J segment lost 9 bases and the V segment lost 8 bases, leaving 17 bases of the junction unmatched. Germline CDR1 is PRHDT and CDR2 is FYEKMQ (reference sequence). The CDR3, as DNA: TGTGCCAGCCCAAGCCTTACGACTAGCGGGAGTAGGGTTGAGCAGTTCTTC. It codes for CASPSLTTSGSRVEQFF.

V is TRBV18 and J is TRBJ2-5; D not resolved. CDR3 length: 13 amino acids. Germline lookup yields CDR1 KGHSH and CDR2 LQKENI. V lost 2 bases and J 3 bases, leaving 7 bases between the germline ends. CDR3 protein: CASSPRQEETQYF. For the CDR3, the DNA is TGTGCCAGCTCACCAAGGCAGGAAGAGACCCAGTACTTC.

Concerning this clonotype: Being one base from a much bigger clone, this may be a read error. This sequence joins TRBV7-2 and TRBJ2-1, with TRBD1 identical over 8 bases. This CDR3 is 15 amino acids long. Germline values: CDR1 SGHTA, CDR2 FQGNSA. CDR3 sequence reads: CASSPDRGRYKEQFF. The CDR3 DNA reads TGTGCCAGCAGCCCCGACAGGGGTCGTTACAAGGAGCAGTTCTTC. The full variable domain, completed using reference TRBV7-2 and TRBJ2-1, is GAGVSQSPSNKVTEKGKDVELRCDPISGHTALYWYRQSLGQGLEFLIYFQGNSAPDKSGLPSDRFSAERTGGSVSTLTIQRTQQEDSAVYLCASSPDRGRYKEQFFGPGTRLTVL.

This clonotype was seen only a few times. The V and J genes are TRBV4-3 and TRBJ2-7; D remains unclear. CDR3 length: 13 amino acids. V was trimmed by 0 bases and J by 3 bases, leaving 6 bases between them. Germline CDR1 is LGHNA and CDR2 is YSLEER. The CDR3 protein is CASSQDQRYEQYF. The CDR3 bases are TGCGCCAGCAGCCAAGATCAACGCTACGAGCAGTACTTC.

In this sample, this clonotype turned up a few times. The chain links TRBV6-5 to TRBJ1-6, with D unclear. Trimming cost V 8 bases and J 0 bases, with 5 bases left between them. The CDR3 loop spans 13 amino acids. CDR1 is MNHEY, CDR2 SVGAGI, per germline. DNA for the CDR3: TGTGCCAGCCGGGTCTCCTATAATTCACCCCTCCACTTT. Translation: CASRVSYNSPLHF.

This clonotype was seen a handful of times. This sequence joins TRBV7-3 and TRBJ1-1; 7 nucleotides agree with TRBD1. The CDR3 is 14 residues long. After removal of 6 bases from V and 3 bases from J, the junction contained 7 bases not matched to a gene. Germline assignment: CDR1 SGHTA and CDR2 FQGTGA. CDR3 region: CASRETGFDTEAFF. The CDR3 DNA sequence: TGTGCCAGCAGGGAGACAGGGTTTGACACTGAAGCTTTCTTT.

Only a few counts were recorded for this clonotype. V and J are TRBV6-6 and TRBJ1-1; 12 nucleotides align to TRBD1. The CDR3 has 17 amino acids. Trimming took 0 bases from V and 5 from J; bases not matched to a gene: 7. Germline V CDR1 and CDR2: MNHNY, SVGAGI (reference sequence). The CDR3 DNA sequence: TGTGCCAGCAGTTACTCGGGACAGGGGGCCCCAGGGACTGAAGCTTTCTTT. Translation: CASSYSGQGAPGTEAFF.

This sequence joins TRBV11-2 and TRBJ1-2; no reliable D call. The CDR3 is made up of 15 amino acids. Germline CDR1 and CDR2: SGHAT and FQNNGV. Trimming stripped 1 base from V and 1 base from J, with 10 bases between. This chain's CDR3 is CASSLGLGNNYGYTF. Here the CDR3 DNA reads TGTGCCAGCAGCTTAGGGCTAGGGAATAACTATGGCTACACCTTC.

The table lists this clonotype with a few counts. The chain carries TRBV6-1 and TRBJ2-7; D is uncertain. The J call may be faulty, since TRBJ2-5 better matches the DNA end. Germline CDR1 reads MNHNS; CDR2 reads SASEGT. The CDR3 is made up of 16 amino acids. The CDR3 sequence: CASSEDGSPMGETQYF. CDR3 DNA sequence: TGTGCCAGCAGTGAAGACGGCAGCCCCATGGGGGAGACCCAGTACTTC.

This sequence joins TRBV20-1 and TRBJ1-2; the match to TRBD1 covers 9 bases. CDR3 length: 16 amino acids. The junction had 12 bases not matched to a gene; V was cut back by 1 base and J by 6 bases. Germline V gene sequence: CDR1 DFQATT, CDR2 SNEGSKA (reference sequence). The CDR3 protein is CSARATFTGGGNGYTF. DNA for the CDR3: TGCAGTGCTAGAGCAACGTTTACAGGGGGCGGTAATGGCTACACCTTC.

The rearrangement joins TRBV6-2 or TRBV6-3 to TRBJ2-1; 14 bases agree with TRBD2. Per the germline V gene, CDR1 is MNHEY and CDR2 is SVGEGT. The CDR3 extends over 13 amino acids. The J segment lost 14 bases and the V segment lost 7 bases, leaving 7 bases of the junction unmatched. CDR3 sequence: CASNGLAGGAKFF. As DNA, the CDR3 is TGTGCCAGCAACGGACTAGCGGGAGGCGCGAAGTTCTTC.